The T cell receptor beta chain under discussion was sequenced for a study of cytomegalovirus exposure and HLA in healthy donors. Regarding the study as a whole: Researchers had no immune exposure information except CMV serostatus available. The study designated 160 or so TCR beta chains cytomegalovirus-associated.

Use of 60 Vbeta and 13 Jbeta primers characterized the PCR. TCRdb's table, derived via immunoSEQ multiplex PCR, lists solely in-frame clones and lacks some. The data hold 140,000 or so clones, with around 80% observed a single time. Donors were ostensibly healthy at sampling, although undocumented immune exposures were probable. A word on this clone: The antigen is not known.

The CDR3 runs to 13 residues. Trimming took 8 bases from V and 6 from J, leaving 16 bases between them. CDR1 is SGHTA, CDR2 FQGNSA, per germline. Sequenced: PBMCs. This chain joins TRBV7-2 and TRBJ1-2; possible D gene TRBD1, 6 bases. This receptor was taken from a woman between 40 and 55 years old in good health and CMV-seropositive. The CDR3 DNA reads as TGTGCCAGCCAAATGCGGGGGGCGGATGGCTACACCTTC. Protein product: CASQMRGADGYTF.